A single sample gave rise to the 9 T cell receptor beta chains below, sequenced in a study of T cell responses to AZD1222 COVID-19 vaccine. Assay: immunoSEQ multiplex PCR; the TCRdb copy retains only in-frame clones and omits some. Among approximately 150,000 clones listed, 80% to 95% were seen once. The sample consisted of peripheral blood, taken on day 0 of AZD1222 vaccination. The receptors originated from an adult in good health.

This chain links TRBV9 with TRBJ1-2, with 7 nucleotides matching TRBD1. The germline CDR1 and CDR2 sequences are SGDLS and YYNGEE. V shed 0 bases, J shed 7 bases, and the junction held 9 bases outside the gene matches. CDR3 length: 15 amino acids. CDR3 region: CASSVEYEGAGGYTF. For the CDR3, the DNA is TGTGCCAGCAGCGTAGAATATGAGGGGGCAGGTGGCTACACCTTC.

This chain connects TRBV5-8 to TRBJ1-6; 11 positions match TRBD1. V was clipped by 3 bases and J by 8 bases; unmatched bases: 4. This CDR3 contains 15 residues. Germline V gives CDR1 SGHTS, CDR2 YDEGEE. The CDR3 is CASSWTGGGHSPLHF. For the CDR3, the DNA is TGTGCCAGCAGCTGGACAGGGGGCGGTCATTCACCCCTCCACTTT. Combining the CDR3 with reference TRBV5-8 and TRBJ1-6 gives the whole variable domain EAGVTQSPTHLIKTRGQQATLRCSPISGHTSVYWYQQALGLGLQFLLWYDEGEERNRGNFPPRFSGRQFPNYSSELNVNALELEDSALYLCASSWTGGGHSPLHFGNGTRLTVT.

The rearrangement uses TRBV7-9 and TRBJ1-5, with 7 bases fitting TRBD1. The CDR3 length is 15 residues. The germline gives CDR1 SEHNR, CDR2 FQNEAQ (reference sequence). After removal of 4 bases from V and 3 bases from J, the junction contained 6 bases not matched to a gene. CDR3 amino acids: CASSSGTDYNQPQHF. The DNA for the CDR3 is TGTGCCAGCAGCTCTGGGACAGACTACAATCAGCCCCAGCATTTT.

This sequence joins TRBV6-5 and TRBJ1-1, with 7 bases that match TRBD1. CDR1 is MNHEY and CDR2 is SVGAGI in the germline V gene. V was clipped by 6 bases and J by 0 bases; unmatched bases: 4. CDR3 size: 14 residues. The CDR3 spells CASSWDSMNTEAFF. As DNA, the CDR3 is TGTGCCAGCAGCTGGGACAGTATGAACACTGAAGCTTTCTTT.

V is TRBV3-1 (or the pseudogene TRBV3-2) and J is TRBJ1-2, with a tentative D call TRBD1 (5 bases). This CDR3 is built from 12 residues. The germline CDR1 and CDR2 sequences are LGHDT and YNNKEL (reference sequence). V lost 8 bases and J 8 bases, leaving 15 bases between the germline ends. Here the CDR3 reads CASSASYRGYTF. The DNA of the CDR3 is TGTGCCAGCTCTGCCTCCTACAGGGGCTACACCTTC.

The rearrangement links TRBV2 to TRBJ1-3; D not resolved. Between the trimmed V and J ends, which lost 6 bases and 0 bases, there was a span of 21 bases. CDR1 SNHLY and CDR2 FYNNEI come from the germline V gene. CDR3 length: 18 residues. This chain's CDR3 is CASSASPIGSSSGNTIYF. The CDR3 coding sequence is TGTGCCAGCAGCGCCTCCCCTATCGGATCTAGCTCTGGAAACACCATATATTTT.

J is TRBJ2-5 and V is TRBV25-1, with 10 positions matching TRBD2. Germline CDR1 is MGHDK and CDR2 is SYGVNS. Trimming at V came to 5 bases and at J to 2 bases, leaving 2 bases not matched to a gene. This CDR3 has 14 amino acids. This CDR3 is CASSLAGGQETQYF. CDR3 DNA: TGTGCCAGCAGTTTAGCGGGGGGACAAGAGACCCAGTACTTC.

This clone was found a few times. This chain joins TRBV3-1 (or the pseudogene TRBV3-2) and TRBJ2-1; D is unclear. From germline, CDR1 is LGHDT and CDR2 YNNKEL (reference sequence). Trimming pared 1 base from V and 9 bases from J, leaving 10 bases between. The CDR3 loop spans 13 amino acids. The CDR3 nucleotides read TGTGCCAGCAGCCAAGCCTCGACTCCTGAGCAGTTCTTC. It yields the protein CASSQASTPEQFF.

The rearrangement uses TRBV15 and TRBJ2-4; D unresolved. The CDR3 is made up of 15 amino acids. Trimming removed 3 bases at V and 0 bases at J, with 9 bases between. CDR1 and CDR2 from the germline V gene are LNHNV and YYDKDF (reference sequence). Here the CDR3 reads CATSSRHLAKNIQYF. As DNA, the CDR3 is TGTGCCACCAGCAGCCGACACCTAGCCAAAAACATTCAGTACTTC.